This T cell receptor beta chain emerged from a study of CD8 T cells in ankylosing spondylitis. In the case of this clonotype: Its specificity is not known.

Notes on the study in general: Researchers reportedly found disease-linked clones significantly enriched in matched ankylosing spondylitis synovial fluid. Disease-linked clones, CD8+, were relatively rare in peripheral blood.

TCRdb processed the 5' RACE reads anew with MiXCR; each CDR3 protein has one entry. The data hold under 150,000 distinct CDR3 sequences, with approximately 10% observed a single time. Sample: blood, either unsorted or a sorted T cell fraction (not recorded which). The source of this sequence is a male donor with ankylosing spondylitis or in good health (not recorded which).

CDR3 amino acids: CASSERTSGRAGTDTQYF. The CDR3 coding sequence is TGTGCCAGCAGTGAGAGGACTAGCGGGAGGGCCGGCACAGATACGCAGTATTTT. The chain links TRBV2 to TRBJ2-3, with 15 bases fitting TRBD2. The CDR3 contains 18 residues. CDR1 and CDR2 (germline): SNHLY, FYNNEI. V lost 3 bases, J lost 1 base, and 5 bases stayed unmatched. Full variable domain (missing parts from reference TRBV2 and TRBJ2-3): EPEVTQTPSHQVTQMGQEVILRCVPISNHLYFYWYRQILGQKVEFLVSFYNNEISEKSEIFDDQFSVERPDGSNFTLKIRSTKLEDSAMYFCASSERTSGRAGTDTQYFGPGTRLTVL.